This T cell receptor beta chain was captured in a study of cytomegalovirus exposure and HLA in healthy donors. 13 Jbeta primers and 60 Vbeta primers were used for the PCR. Clones were read by immunoSEQ multiplex PCR, and TCRdb kept only the in-frame ones, dropping some. The data contain about 140,000 clones, about three quarters of them seen just once; the ten biggest clones take up roughly 1.7%. The J segment lost 4 bases and the V segment lost 6 bases, leaving 5 bases of the junction unmatched. This CDR3 spans 14 amino acids. The germline V gene has CDR1 MNHEY and CDR2 SVGAGI. Sequenced sample: PBMCs. The sequence was obtained from a woman aged 30 to 39 in good health and CMV-seronegative. The V call is TRBV6-5, the J call TRBJ1-3; 8 nucleotides line up with TRBD1. The chain's CDR3 is CASSRGQVGNTIYF. The CDR3 DNA sequence: TGTGCCAGCAGCCGGGGACAGGTCGGAAACACCATATATTTT.